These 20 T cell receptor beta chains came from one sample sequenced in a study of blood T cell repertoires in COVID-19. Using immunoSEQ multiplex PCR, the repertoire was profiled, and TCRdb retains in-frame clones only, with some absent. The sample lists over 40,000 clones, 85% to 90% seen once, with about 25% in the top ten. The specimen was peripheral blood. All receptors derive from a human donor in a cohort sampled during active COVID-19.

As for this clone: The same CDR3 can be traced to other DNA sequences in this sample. As DNA, the CDR3 is TGTGCCAGCAGCCCTAGCGGGGGGGCAGATACGCAGTATTTT. As protein: CASSPSGGADTQYF. The chain employs TRBV28 and TRBJ2-3; 12 bases agree with TRBD2. V was pared by 6 bases and J by 4 bases, with 2 bases of the junction left unmatched. CDR1 and CDR2 (germline): MDHEN, SYDVKM. This CDR3 is 14 amino acids long. Full variable domain (remainder filled in from reference TRBV28 and TRBJ2-3): DVKVTQSSRYLVKRTGEKVFLECVQDMDHENMFWYRQDPGLGLRLIYFSYDVKMKEKGDIPEGYSVSREKKERFSLILESASTNQTSMYLCASSPSGGADTQYFGPGTRLTVL.

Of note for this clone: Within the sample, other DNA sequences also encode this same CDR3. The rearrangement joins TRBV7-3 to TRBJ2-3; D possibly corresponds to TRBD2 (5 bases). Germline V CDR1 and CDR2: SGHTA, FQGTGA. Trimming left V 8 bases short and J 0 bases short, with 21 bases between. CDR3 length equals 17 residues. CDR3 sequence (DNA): TGTGCCAGCGGGTCCGGGAAACACTCACCTAGCACAGATACGCAGTATTTT. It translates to CASGSGKHSPSTDTQYF.

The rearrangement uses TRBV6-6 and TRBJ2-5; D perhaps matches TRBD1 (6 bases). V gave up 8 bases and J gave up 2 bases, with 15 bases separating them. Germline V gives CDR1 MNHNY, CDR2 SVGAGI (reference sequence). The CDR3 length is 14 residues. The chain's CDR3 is CASLVGGSQETQYF. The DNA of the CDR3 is TGTGCCAGCTTGGTAGGGGGAAGTCAAGAGACCCAGTACTTC.

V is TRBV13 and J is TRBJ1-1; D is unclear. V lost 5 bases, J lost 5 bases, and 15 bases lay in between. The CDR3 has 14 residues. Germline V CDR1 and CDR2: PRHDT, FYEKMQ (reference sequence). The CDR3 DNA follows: TGTGCCAGCAGCGGCCGGACGGGGAGGACTGAAGCTTTCTTT. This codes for CASSGRTGRTEAFF.

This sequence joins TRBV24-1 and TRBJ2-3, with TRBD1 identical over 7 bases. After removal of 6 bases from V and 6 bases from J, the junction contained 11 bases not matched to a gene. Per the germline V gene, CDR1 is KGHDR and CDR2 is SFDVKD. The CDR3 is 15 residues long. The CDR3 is CATSTPTGRADTQYF. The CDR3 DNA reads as TGTGCCACCAGTACCCCGACAGGGCGCGCGGATACGCAGTATTTT.

The CDR3 spells CSASRRDRGLDTQYF. In nucleotides, the CDR3 is TGCAGTGCTAGTCGGCGGGACAGGGGGCTTGATACGCAGTATTTT. The V call is TRBV20-1, the J call TRBJ2-3, with 12 bases fitting TRBD1. Per the germline V gene, CDR1 is DFQATT and CDR2 is SNEGSKA (reference sequence). V gave up 3 bases and J gave up 6 bases; unmatched junction bases: 7. The CDR3 runs to 15 residues.

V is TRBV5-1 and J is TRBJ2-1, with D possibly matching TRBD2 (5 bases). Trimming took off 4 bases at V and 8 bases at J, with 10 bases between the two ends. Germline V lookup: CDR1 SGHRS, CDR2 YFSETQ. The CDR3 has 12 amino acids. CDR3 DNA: TGCGCCAGCAGCGGGATCGGGGATGAGCAGTTCTTC. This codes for CASSGIGDEQFF.

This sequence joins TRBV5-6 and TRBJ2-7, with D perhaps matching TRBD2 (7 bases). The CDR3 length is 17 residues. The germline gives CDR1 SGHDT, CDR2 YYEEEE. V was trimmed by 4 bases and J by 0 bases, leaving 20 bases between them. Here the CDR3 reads CASSPGRGTFSSYEQYV. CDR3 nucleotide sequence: TGTGCCAGCAGCCCTGGGAGGGGGACATTCAGCTCCTACGAGCAGTACGTC.

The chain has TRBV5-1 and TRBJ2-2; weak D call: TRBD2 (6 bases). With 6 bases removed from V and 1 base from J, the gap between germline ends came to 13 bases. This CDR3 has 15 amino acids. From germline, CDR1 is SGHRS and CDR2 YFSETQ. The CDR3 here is CASKSGSGNTGELFF. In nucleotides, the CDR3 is TGCGCCAGCAAGTCGGGTAGCGGGAACACCGGGGAGCTGTTTTTT.

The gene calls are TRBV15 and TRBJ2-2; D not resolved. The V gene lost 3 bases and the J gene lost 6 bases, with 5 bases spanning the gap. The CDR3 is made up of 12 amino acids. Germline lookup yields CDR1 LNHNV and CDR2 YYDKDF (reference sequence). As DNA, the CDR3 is TGTGCCACCAGCAGCCTCCCCGGGGAGCTGTTTTTT. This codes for CATSSLPGELFF.

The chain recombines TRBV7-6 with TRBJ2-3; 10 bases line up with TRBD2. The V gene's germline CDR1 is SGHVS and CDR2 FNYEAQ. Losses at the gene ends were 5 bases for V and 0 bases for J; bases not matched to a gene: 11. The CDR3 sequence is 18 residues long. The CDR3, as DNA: TGTGCCAGCAGCCGGAGGCTAGCGGGAGACGCTAGCACAGATACGCAGTATTTT. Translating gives CASSRRLAGDASTDTQYF.

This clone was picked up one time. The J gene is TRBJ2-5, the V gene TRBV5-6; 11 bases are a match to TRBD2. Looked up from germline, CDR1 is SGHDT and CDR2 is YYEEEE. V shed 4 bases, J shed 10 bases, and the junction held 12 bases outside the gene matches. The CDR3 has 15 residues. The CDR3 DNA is TGTGCCAGCAGCCCAGGAGGACTAGCGGGTCTGGACCAGTACTTC. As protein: CASSPGGLAGLDQYF.

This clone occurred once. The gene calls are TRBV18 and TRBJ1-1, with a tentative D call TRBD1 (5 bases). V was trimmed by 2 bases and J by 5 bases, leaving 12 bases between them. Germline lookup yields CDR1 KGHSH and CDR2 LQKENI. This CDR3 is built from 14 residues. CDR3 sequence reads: CASSPVTGGTEAFF. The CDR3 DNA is TGTGCCAGCTCACCAGTAACAGGAGGGACTGAAGCTTTCTTT.

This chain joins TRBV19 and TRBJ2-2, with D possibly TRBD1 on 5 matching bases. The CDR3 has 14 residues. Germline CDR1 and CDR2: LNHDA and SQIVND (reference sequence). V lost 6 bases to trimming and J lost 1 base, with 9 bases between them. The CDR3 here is CASRRTLNTGELFF. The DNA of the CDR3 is TGTGCCAGTAGGAGGACATTGAACACCGGGGAGCTGTTTTTT.

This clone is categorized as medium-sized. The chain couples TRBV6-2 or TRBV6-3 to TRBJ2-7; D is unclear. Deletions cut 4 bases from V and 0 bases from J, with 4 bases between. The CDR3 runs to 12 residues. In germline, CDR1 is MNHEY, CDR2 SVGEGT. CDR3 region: CASSFLSYEQYF. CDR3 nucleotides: TGTGCCAGCAGTTTTCTCTCCTACGAGCAGTACTTC.

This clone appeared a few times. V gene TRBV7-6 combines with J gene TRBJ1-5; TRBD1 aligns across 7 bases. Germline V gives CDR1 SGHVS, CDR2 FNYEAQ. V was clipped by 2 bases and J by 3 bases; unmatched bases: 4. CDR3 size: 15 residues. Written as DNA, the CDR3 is TGTGCCAGCAGCTTAACACAGGGGATCAATCAGCCCCAGCATTTT. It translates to CASSLTQGINQPQHF.

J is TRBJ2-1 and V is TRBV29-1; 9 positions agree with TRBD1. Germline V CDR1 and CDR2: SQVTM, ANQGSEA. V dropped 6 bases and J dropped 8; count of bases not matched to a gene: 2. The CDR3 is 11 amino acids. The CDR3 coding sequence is TGCAGCGTAACAGGGGGCTATGAGCAGTTCTTC. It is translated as CSVTGGYEQFF.

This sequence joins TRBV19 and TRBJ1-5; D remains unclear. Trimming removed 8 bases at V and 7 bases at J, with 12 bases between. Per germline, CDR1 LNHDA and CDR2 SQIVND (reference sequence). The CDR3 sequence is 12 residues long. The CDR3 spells CASCALNQPQHF. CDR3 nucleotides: TGTGCCAGTTGTGCGCTCAACCAGCCCCAGCATTTT.

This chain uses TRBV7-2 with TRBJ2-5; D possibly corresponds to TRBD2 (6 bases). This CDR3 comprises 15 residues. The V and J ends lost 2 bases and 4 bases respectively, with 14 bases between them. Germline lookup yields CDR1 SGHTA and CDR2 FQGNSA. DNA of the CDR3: TGTGCCAGCAGCTTAAGGACTAATGCGCGAGAGACCCAGTACTTC. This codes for CASSLRTNARETQYF.

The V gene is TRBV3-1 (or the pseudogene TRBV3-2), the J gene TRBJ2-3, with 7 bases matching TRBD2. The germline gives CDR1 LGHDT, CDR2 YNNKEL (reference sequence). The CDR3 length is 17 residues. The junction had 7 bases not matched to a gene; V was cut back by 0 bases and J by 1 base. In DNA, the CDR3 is TGTGCCAGCAGCCAAGATGATACGGGGGGACGCACAGATACGCAGTATTTT. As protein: CASSQDDTGGRTDTQYF.